A single sample gave rise to the 8 T cell receptor beta chains below, sequenced in a study of T-cell memory formation after mild COVID-19. TCRdb called the 5' RACE reads again in MiXCR, with one record for every CDR3 protein. The table shows just under 550,000 distinct CDR3 sequences, with roughly 22% occurring only once. Source material: PBMCs or a T cell subset sorted from them (not recorded which). Receptors were obtained from an adult woman who had mild COVID-19 (a few samples of this study predate the infection). Cell type and time point are not known.

This clonotype has only a few counts. Because the CDR3's place on the DNA is in doubt, the DNA is left out and the CDR3 is given as listed by TCRdb. The chain combines TRBV11-3 with TRBJ2-2; TRBD1 is the table's D call, not checked against the DNA. Including both end residues, the CDR3 is 16 amino acids long. CDR1 is SGHNT and CDR2 is YENEEA in the germline V gene. CDR3 protein: CASSLGQGTTPGSCFF.

V is TRBV19 and J is TRBJ1-2; weak D call: TRBD1 (5 bases). The V gene's germline CDR1 is LNHDA and CDR2 SQIVND (reference sequence). Trimming removed 9 bases from V and 2 bases from J, with 13 bases in between. The CDR3 is 13 amino acids. CDR3 loop: CASRATVNYGYTF. The CDR3 nucleotides are TGTGCCAGCAGGGCGACAGTGAACTATGGCTACACCTTC.

This clonotype was counted between two and nine times. This chain links TRBV30 with TRBJ1-1; D unresolved. Trimming took off 1 base at V and 3 bases at J, with 15 bases between the two ends. The CDR3 length is 15 residues. Germline loops: CDR1 GTSNPN, CDR2 SVGIG (reference sequence). CDR3 protein: CAWSGPRPTYTEAFF. CDR3 bases: TGTGCCTGGAGTGGCCCCCGCCCGACGTACACTGAAGCTTTCTTT.

This chain uses TRBV24-1 with TRBJ1-2, with a tentative D call TRBD1 (6 bases). V gave up 6 bases and J gave up 4 bases, with 11 bases separating them. CDR3 length: 13 residues. Germline loops: CDR1 KGHDR, CDR2 SFDVKD. The chain's CDR3 is CATSPGAGYGYTF. Here the CDR3 DNA reads TGTGCCACCAGTCCGGGGGCGGGCTATGGCTACACCTTC.

This clonotype has at least ten counts. The V call is TRBV12-3 or TRBV12-4, the J call TRBJ2-7; TRBD2 agrees at 7 bases. The CDR3 totals 13 residues. Trimming at V came to 4 bases and at J to 0 bases, leaving 0 bases not matched to a gene. CDR3 sequence: CASSSSGSYEQYF. In nucleotides, the CDR3 is TGTGCCAGCAGTTCTAGCGGCTCCTACGAGCAGTACTTC.

This clonotype was observed a handful of times. The chain employs TRBV7-2 and TRBJ2-1; TRBD2 is a possible D gene (7 bases). Looked up from germline, CDR1 is SGHTA and CDR2 is FQGNSA. The CDR3 is made up of 17 amino acids. V lost 2 bases and J lost 2, with 16 bases in between. For the CDR3, the DNA is TGTGCCAGCAGCTTACTAGCGGAGGGGGTTACCTACAATGAGCAGTTCTTC. Residues: CASSLLAEGVTYNEQFF.

In its sample, this clonotype was seen many times. V and J are TRBV9 and TRBJ1-6; 10 bases match TRBD1. Germline loops: CDR1 SGDLS, CDR2 YYNGEE. V was clipped by 4 bases and J by 7 bases; unmatched bases: 8. The CDR3 spans 16 residues. CDR3 protein: CASSPRTGGLNSPLHF. CDR3 coding DNA: TGTGCCAGCAGCCCGCGGACAGGGGGGTTAAATTCACCCCTCCACTTT.

This clonotype was counted between two and nine times. The junction differs from germline at one of its ends, possibly a read error. The chain recombines TRBV7-7 with TRBJ2-2, with 9 bases aligning to TRBD1. CDR1 is SSHAT, CDR2 FNYEAQ, per germline (reference sequence). The CDR3 is 15 amino acids. The CDR3, as DNA: TGTGCTAGCAGCCCGGACAGGGGAGAAACCGGGGAGCTGTTTTTT. As protein: CASSPDRGETGELFF.